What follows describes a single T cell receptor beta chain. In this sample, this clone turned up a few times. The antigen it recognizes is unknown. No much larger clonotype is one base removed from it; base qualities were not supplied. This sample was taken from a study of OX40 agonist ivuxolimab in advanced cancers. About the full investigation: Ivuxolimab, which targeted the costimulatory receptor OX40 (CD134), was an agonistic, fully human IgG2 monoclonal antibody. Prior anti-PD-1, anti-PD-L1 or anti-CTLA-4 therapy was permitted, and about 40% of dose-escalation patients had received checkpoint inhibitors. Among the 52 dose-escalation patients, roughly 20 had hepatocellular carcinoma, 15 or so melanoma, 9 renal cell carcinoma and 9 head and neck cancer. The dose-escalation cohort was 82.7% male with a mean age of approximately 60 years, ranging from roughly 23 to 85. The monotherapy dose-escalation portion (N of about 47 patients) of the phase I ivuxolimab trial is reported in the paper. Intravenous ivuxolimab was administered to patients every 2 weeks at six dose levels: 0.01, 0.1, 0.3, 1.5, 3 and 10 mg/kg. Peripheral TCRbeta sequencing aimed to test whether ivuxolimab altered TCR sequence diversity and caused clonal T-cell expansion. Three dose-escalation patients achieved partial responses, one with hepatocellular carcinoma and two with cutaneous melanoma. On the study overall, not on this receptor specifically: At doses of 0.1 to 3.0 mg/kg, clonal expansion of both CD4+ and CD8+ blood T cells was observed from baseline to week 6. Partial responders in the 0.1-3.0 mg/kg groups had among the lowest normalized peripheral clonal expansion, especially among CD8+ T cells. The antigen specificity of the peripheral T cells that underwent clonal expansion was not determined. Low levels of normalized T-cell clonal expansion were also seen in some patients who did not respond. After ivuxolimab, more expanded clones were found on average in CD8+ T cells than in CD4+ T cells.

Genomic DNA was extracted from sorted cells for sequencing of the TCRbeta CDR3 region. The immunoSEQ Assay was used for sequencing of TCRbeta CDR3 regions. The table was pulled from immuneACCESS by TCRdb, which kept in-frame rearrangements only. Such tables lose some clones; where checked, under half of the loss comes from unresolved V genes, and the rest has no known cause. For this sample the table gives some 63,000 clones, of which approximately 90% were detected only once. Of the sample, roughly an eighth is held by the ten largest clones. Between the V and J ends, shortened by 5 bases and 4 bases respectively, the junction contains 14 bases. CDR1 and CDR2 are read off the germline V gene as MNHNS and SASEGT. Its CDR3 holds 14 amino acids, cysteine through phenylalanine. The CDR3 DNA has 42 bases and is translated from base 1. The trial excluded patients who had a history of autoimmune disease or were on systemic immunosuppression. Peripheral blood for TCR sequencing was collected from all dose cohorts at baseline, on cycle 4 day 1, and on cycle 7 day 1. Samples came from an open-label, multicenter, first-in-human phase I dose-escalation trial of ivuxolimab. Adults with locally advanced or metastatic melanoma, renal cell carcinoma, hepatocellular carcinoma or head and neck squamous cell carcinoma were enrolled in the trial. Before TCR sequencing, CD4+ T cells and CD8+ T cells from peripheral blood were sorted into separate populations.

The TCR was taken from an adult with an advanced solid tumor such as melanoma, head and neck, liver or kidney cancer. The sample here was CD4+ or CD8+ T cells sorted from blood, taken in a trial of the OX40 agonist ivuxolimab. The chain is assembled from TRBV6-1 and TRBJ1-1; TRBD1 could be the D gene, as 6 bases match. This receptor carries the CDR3 CASSYRGAVTEAFF. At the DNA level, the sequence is TGTGCCAGCAGTTATCGGGGGGCAGTCACTGAAGCTTTCTTT.